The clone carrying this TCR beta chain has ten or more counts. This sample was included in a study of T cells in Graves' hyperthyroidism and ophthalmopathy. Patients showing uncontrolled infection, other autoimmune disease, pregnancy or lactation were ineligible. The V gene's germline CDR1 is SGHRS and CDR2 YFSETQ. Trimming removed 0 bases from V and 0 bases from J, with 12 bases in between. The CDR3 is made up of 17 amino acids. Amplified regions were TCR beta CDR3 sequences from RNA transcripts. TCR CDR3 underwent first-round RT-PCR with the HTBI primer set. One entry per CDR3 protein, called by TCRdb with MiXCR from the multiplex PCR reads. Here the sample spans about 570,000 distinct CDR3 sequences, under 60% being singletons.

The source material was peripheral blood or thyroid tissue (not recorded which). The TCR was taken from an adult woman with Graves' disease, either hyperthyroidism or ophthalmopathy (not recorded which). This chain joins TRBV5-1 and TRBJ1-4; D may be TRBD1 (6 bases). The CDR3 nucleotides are TGCGCCAGCAGCTTGGCCGGGACAAGTGCAACTAATGAAAAACTGTTTTTT. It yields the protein CASSLAGTSATNEKLFF.